This T cell receptor beta chain was captured by sequencing in a study of OX40 agonist ivuxolimab in advanced cancers. Findings and limits, study-wide: Low normalized T-cell clonal expansion was also seen in some nonresponders.

Remarks on this clone: The target antigen is unknown.

Using immunoSEQ multiplex PCR, the repertoire was profiled, and TCRdb retains in-frame clones only, with some absent. The data show tens of thousands of clones, around nine tenths seen once. Germline values: CDR1 SGDLS, CDR2 YYNGEE. The CDR3 contains 16 residues. V trimming: 0 bases; J trimming: 9 bases; junction bases outside the gene matches: 10. The clonotype comes from an adult with an advanced solid tumor such as melanoma, head and neck, liver or kidney cancer. The sample here was CD4+ or CD8+ T cells sorted from blood, taken in a trial of the OX40 agonist ivuxolimab. The V and J genes are TRBV9 and TRBJ2-1, with 9 bases aligning to TRBD2. CDR3 loop: CASSVESLAGRSEQFF. The CDR3, as DNA: TGTGCCAGCAGCGTAGAGAGTCTAGCGGGAAGGAGTGAGCAGTTCTTC.